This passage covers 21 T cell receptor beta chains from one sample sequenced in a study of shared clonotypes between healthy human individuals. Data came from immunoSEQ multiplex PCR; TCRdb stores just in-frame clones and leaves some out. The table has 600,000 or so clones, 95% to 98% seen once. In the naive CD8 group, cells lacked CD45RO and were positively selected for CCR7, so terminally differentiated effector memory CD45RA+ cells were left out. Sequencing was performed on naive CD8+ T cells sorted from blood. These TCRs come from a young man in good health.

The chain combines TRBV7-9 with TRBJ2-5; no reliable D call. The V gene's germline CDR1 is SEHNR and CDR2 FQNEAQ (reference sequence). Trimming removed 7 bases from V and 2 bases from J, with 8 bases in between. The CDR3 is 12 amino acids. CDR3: CASNTVQETQYF. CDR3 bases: TGTGCCAGCAACACAGTTCAAGAGACCCAGTACTTC.

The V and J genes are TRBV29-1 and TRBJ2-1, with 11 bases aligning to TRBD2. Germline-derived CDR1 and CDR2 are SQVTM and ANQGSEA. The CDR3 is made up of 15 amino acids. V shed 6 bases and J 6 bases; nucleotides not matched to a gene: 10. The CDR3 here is CSVPWPGLAANEQFF. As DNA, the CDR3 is TGCAGCGTCCCATGGCCGGGACTAGCGGCCAATGAGCAGTTCTTC.

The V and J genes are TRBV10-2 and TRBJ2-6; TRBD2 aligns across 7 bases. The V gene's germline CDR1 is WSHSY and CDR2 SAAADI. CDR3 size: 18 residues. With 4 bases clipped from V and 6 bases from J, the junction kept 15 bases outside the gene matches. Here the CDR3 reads CASSVGLGSRPAANVLTF. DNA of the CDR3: TGCGCCAGCAGTGTAGGACTAGGCTCTAGGCCTGCGGCCAACGTCCTGACTTTC.

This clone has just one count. CDR3 region: CASSSHRELDEQYF. For the CDR3, the DNA is TGTGCCAGCAGTTCCCACAGGGAACTGGACGAGCAGTACTTC. This rearrangement joins TRBV28 to TRBJ2-7, with a weak D call TRBD1 (6 bases). CDR1 and CDR2 from the germline V gene are MDHEN and SYDVKM. V was cut by 4 bases and J by 5 bases, with 15 bases left in between. The CDR3 covers 14 residues.

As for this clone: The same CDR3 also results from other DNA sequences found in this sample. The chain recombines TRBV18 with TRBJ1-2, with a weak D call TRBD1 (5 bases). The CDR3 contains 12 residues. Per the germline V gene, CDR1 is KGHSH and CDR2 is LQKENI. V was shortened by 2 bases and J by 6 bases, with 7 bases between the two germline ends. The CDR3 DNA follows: TGTGCCAGCTCACCAGGGGGGGATGGCTACACCTTC. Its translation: CASSPGGDGYTF.

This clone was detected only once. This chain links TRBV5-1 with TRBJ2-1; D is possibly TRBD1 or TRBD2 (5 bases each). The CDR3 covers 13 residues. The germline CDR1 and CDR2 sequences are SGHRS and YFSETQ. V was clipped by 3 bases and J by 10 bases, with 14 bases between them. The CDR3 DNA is TGCGCCAGCAGCTGGCCCCCGGGACCCGAGCAGTTCTTC. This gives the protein CASSWPPGPEQFF.

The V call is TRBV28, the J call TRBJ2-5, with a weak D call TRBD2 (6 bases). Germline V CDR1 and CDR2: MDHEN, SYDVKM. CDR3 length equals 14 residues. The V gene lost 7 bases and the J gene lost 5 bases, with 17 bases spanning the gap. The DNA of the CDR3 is TGTGCCAGCAAGAGACTAGTGGAACGTGAGACCCAGTACTTC. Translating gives CASKRLVERETQYF.

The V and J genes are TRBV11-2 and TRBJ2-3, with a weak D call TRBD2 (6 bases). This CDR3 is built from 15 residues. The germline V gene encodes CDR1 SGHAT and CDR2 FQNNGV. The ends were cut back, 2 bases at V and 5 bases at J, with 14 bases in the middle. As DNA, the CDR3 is TGTGCCAGCAGCTTAAGGACTGGGGGGAAAGATACGCAGTATTTT. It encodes CASSLRTGGKDTQYF. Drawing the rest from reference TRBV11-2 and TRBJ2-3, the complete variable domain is EAGVAQSPRYKIIEKRQSVAFWCNPISGHATLYWYQQILGQGPKLLIQFQNNGVVDDSQLPKDRFSAERLKGVDSTLKIQPAKLEDSAVYLCASSLRTGGKDTQYFGPGTRLTVL.

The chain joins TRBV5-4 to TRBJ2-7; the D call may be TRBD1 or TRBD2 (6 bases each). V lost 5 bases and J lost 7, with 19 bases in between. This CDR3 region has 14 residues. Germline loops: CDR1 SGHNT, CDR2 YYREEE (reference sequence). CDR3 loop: CASSHSGGQSEQYF. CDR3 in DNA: TGTGCCAGCAGTCATTCTGGGGGGCAGAGTGAGCAGTACTTC. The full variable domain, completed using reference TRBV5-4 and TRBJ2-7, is ETGVTQSPTHLIKTRGQQVTLRCSSQSGHNTVSWYQQALGQGPQFIFQYYREEENGRGNFPPRFSGLQFPNYSSELNVNALELDDSALYLCASSHSGGQSEQYFGPGTRLTVT.

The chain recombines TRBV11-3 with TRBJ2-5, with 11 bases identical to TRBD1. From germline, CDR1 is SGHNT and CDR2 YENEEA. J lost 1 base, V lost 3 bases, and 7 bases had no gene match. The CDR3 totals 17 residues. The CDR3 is CASSLGQGVIRQETQYF. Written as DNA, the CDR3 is TGTGCCAGCAGCTTGGGACAGGGGGTGATACGCCAAGAGACCCAGTACTTC.

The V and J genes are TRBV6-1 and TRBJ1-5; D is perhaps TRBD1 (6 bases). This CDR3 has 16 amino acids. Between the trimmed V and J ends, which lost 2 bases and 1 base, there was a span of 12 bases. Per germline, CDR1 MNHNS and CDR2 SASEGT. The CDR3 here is CASSEWGAESNQPQHF. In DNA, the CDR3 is TGTGCCAGCAGTGAATGGGGGGCTGAGAGCAATCAGCCCCAGCATTTT.

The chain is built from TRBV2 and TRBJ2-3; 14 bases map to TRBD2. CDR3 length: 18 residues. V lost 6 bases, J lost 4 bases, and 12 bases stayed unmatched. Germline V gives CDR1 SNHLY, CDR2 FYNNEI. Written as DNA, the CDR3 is TGTGCCAGCAGCCCCTTGGGTGGGACTAGCGGGAGCCCAGATACGCAGTATTTT. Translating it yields CASSPLGGTSGSPDTQYF.

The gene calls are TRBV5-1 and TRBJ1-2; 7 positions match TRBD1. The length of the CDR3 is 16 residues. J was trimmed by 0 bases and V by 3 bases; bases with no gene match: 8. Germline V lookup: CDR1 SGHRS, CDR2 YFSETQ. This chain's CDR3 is CASSSTGTAANYGYTF. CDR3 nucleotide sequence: TGCGCCAGCAGCTCTACCGGGACAGCAGCTAACTATGGCTACACCTTC.

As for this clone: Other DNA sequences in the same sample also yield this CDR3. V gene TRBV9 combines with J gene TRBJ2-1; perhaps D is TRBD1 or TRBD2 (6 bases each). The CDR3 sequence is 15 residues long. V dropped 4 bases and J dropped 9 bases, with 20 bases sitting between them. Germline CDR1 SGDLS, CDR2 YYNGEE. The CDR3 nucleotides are TGTGCCAGCAGCCCCGGGGGCGCCCGGAATGCTGAGCAGTTCTTC. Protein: CASSPGGARNAEQFF.

CDR3 sequence: CAISESRGGDYGYTF. The DNA for the CDR3 is TGTGCCATCAGTGAGTCGAGGGGCGGGGACTATGGCTACACCTTC. This chain joins TRBV10-3 and TRBJ1-2; possible D gene TRBD1, 5 bases. Germline V gene lookup returns CDR1 ENHRY and CDR2 SYGVKD. Deletions cut 0 bases from V and 3 bases from J, with 11 bases between. CDR3 length equals 15 residues.

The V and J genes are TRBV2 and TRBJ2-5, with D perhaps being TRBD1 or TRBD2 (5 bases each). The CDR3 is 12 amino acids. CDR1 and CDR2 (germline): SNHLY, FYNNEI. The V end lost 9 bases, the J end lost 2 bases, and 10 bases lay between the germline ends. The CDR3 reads CARKGPQETQYF. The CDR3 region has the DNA TGTGCCAGGAAGGGACCACAAGAGACCCAGTACTTC. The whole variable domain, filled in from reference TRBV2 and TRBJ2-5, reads EPEVTQTPSHQVTQMGQEVILRCVPISNHLYFYWYRQILGQKVEFLVSFYNNEISEKSEIFDDQFSVERPDGSNFTLKIRSTKLEDSAMYFCARKGPQETQYFGPGTRLLVL.

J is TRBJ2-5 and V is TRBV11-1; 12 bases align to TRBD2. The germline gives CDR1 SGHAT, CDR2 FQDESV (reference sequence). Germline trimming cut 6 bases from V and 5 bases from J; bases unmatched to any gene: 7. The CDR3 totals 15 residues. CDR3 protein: CASSRLAGVFETQYF. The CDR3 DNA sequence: TGTGCCAGCAGTCGACTAGCGGGAGTTTTTGAGACCCAGTACTTC.

The CDR3 sequence is CASSLTASSYEQYF. The CDR3, as DNA: TGTGCCAGTAGTTTGACGGCTAGCTCCTACGAGCAGTACTTC. This chain uses TRBV19 with TRBJ2-7; D ambiguous. Germline-derived CDR1 and CDR2 are LNHDA and SQIVND (reference sequence). V gave up 5 bases and J gave up 0 bases, with 11 bases separating them. This CDR3 is built from 14 residues.

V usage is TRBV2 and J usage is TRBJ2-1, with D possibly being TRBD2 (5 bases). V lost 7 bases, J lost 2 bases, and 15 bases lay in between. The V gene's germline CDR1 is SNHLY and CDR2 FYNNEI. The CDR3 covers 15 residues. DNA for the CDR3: TGTGCCAGCAATGGCCTAGCTGACACCTACAATGAGCAGTTCTTC. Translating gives CASNGLADTYNEQFF.

The CDR3 nucleotides are TGTGCCAGCAGCTACCTCAACAATGAGCAGTTCTTC. Its protein product is CASSYLNNEQFF. The chain recombines TRBV11-2 with TRBJ2-1; D is unclear. Per germline, CDR1 SGHAT and CDR2 FQNNGV. The CDR3 sequence is 12 residues long. V lost 4 bases and J lost 5, with 6 bases in between.

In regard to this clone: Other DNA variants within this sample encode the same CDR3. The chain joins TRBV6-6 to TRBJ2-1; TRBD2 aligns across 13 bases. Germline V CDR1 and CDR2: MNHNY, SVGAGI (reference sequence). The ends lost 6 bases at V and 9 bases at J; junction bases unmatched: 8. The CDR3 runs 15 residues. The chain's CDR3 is CASSRTSGRSGEQFF. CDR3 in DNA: TGTGCCAGCAGCCGGACTAGCGGGAGATCGGGTGAGCAGTTCTTC.